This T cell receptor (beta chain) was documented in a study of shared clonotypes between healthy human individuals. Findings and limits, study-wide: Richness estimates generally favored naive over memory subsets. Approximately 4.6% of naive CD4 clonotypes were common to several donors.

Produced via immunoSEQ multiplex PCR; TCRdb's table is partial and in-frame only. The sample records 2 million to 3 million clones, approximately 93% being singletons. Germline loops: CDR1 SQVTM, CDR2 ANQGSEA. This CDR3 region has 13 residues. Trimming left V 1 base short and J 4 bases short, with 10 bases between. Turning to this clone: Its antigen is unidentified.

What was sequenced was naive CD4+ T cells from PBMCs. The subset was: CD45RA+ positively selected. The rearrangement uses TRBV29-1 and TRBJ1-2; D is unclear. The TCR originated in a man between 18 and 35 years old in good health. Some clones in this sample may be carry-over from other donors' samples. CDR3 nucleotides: TGCAGCGTTGAAGGTCAGCTCCCCTATGGCTACACCTTC. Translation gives CSVEGQLPYGYTF.